The entry below describes one T cell receptor (beta chain). Its antigen remains unidentified. Samples of blood were obtained at baseline, on cycle 4 day 1, and on cycle 7 day 1. The data originate from a study of OX40 agonist ivuxolimab in advanced cancers. Study background: The dose-escalation cohort had hepatocellular carcinoma, melanoma, renal cell or head and neck cancer. Partial responses were seen in three patients, one with hepatocellular carcinoma and two with cutaneous melanoma. General observations from the study: CD4+ and CD8+ blood T cells expanded clonally by week 6 at 0.1 to 3.0 mg/kg.

The data were produced by immunoSEQ multiplex PCR, yet TCRdb's version contains in-frame clones alone and is incomplete. The sample has 65,000 to 95,000 clones, about 86% seen once. The CDR3 runs 18 residues. Per germline, CDR1 SGHRS and CDR2 YFSETQ. V shed 0 bases, J shed 0 bases, and the junction held 7 bases outside the gene matches. The material sequenced was CD4+ or CD8+ T cells sorted from blood, taken in a trial of the OX40 agonist ivuxolimab. This TCR was sampled from an adult with an advanced solid tumor such as melanoma, head and neck, liver or kidney cancer. The rearrangement links TRBV5-1 to TRBJ2-3; 10 positions match TRBD2. CDR3 sequence: CASSLVSGGTSSTDTQYF. In DNA, the CDR3 is TGCGCCAGCAGCTTGGTTAGCGGGGGGACCTCTAGCACAGATACGCAGTATTTT.